The T cell receptor (beta chain) described here comes from a study of T cell responses to AZD1222 COVID-19 vaccine. With respect to this clone: Its target is not known.

Data came from immunoSEQ multiplex PCR; TCRdb stores just in-frame clones and leaves some out. The sample has 130,000 or so clones; over 90% are singletons. Overall study findings and caveats: Vaccination with two AZD1222 doses was followed by a rise in Spike-specific TCR breadth and depth. Donors in the cohort were predominantly white British and more often female, and clonal diversity was possibly underestimated. Close to half of all spike-specific TCRs reportedly target regions of the variants that are unmutated.

The sample here was peripheral blood, taken on day 0 of AZD1222 vaccination. The clonotype originates from an adult in good health.

Here the CDR3 reads CASRRGTGSRQPQHF. The CDR3 DNA reads TGTGCCAGCAGGAGGGGGACAGGGAGTAGACAGCCCCAGCATTTT. The genes are TRBV28 and TRBJ1-5; TRBD1 matches 9 bases. Trimming at V came to 6 bases and at J to 7 bases, leaving 10 bases not matched to a gene. This CDR3 has 15 amino acids. Germline loops: CDR1 MDHEN, CDR2 SYDVKM.